The TCR beta chain under discussion was sequenced for a study of regulatory T cells in long-lasting Graves disease. Points from the study as a whole: With persistent disease, TRBV28, TRBJ1-2 and TRBJ2-5 were the favored segments. Relative to newly diagnosed Graves' patients, persistent ones had lower TCR diversity.

The sample's time point: newly diagnosed GD, antithyroid drugs for less than 3 months. PBMC-extracted RNA yielded the TCR library. The CDR3 is 15 amino acids. Germline V gives CDR1 SGHVS, CDR2 FQNEAQ. With respect to this clonotype: The antigen is not known. Compared with germline, one end of the junction differs, possibly owing to a read error.

Building of the TCR beta libraries involved iRepertoire HTBI primers and Arm-PCR of CDR3 regions. Original processing methods: Across samples, 50 to 75 TRBV and 12 to 15 TRBJ segments were found. TCRdb re-derived calls from the multiplex PCR reads in MiXCR, one entry per CDR3 protein. The V and J calls were determined by TCRdb, not by the authors. The data contain 370,000 or so distinct CDR3 sequences, roughly 17% of them singletons. These same data were also listed under a study on T cells in Graves' hyperthyroidism and ophthalmopathy. This second study notes: HTBI primers were the set used in a first-round RT-PCR of the TCR CDR3.

This sequence joins TRBV7-8 and TRBJ1-1; D not resolved. The receptor was isolated from a woman aged 18 to 35 with Graves disease. The input for sequencing was peripheral blood mononuclear cells (PBMCs), taken at new diagnosis, from a patient treated with antithyroid drugs. CDR3 nucleotide sequence: TGTGCCGGCAGCTTAGCGTTCCAGGCGATCACTGAAGCTTTCTTT. This encodes CAGSLAFQAITEAFF.